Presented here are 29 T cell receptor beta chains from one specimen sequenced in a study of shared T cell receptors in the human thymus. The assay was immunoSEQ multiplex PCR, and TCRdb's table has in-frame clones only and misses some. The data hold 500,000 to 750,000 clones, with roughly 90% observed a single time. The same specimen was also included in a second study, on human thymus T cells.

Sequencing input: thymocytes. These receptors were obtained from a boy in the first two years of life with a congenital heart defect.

This CDR3 is CASSSRVRNTIYF. The CDR3, as DNA: TGTGCCAGCAGTTCCCGGGTTCGAAACACCATATATTTT. V usage is TRBV28 and J usage is TRBJ1-3; D is ambiguous. The CDR3 extends over 13 amino acids. Germline CDR1 and CDR2: MDHEN and SYDVKM. Trimming shortened V by 4 bases and J by 5 bases, and 9 bases separated the two germline ends.

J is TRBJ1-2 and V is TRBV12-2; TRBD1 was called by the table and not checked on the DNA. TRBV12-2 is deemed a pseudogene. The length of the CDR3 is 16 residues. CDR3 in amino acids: CASRLEPGTGRAGYTF. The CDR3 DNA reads TGTGCAAGTCGCTTAGAACCCGGGACAGGGCGAGCGGGCTACACCTTC.

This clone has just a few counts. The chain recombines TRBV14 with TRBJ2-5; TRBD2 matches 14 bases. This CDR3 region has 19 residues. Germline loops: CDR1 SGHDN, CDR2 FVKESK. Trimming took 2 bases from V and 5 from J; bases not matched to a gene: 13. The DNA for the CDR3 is TGTGCCAGCAGCCAATGGCCGGGACTAGCGGGAGAGGGCGGGGAGACCCAGTACTTC. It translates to CASSQWPGLAGEGGETQYF.

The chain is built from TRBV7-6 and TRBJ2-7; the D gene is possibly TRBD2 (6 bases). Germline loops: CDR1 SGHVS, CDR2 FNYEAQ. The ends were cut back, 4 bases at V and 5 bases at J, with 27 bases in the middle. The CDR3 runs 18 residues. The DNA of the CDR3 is TGTGCCAGCAGCTACCACCTTCTGGCGGTGGGAGGAAGGCACGAGCAGTACTTC. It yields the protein CASSYHLLAVGGRHEQYF.

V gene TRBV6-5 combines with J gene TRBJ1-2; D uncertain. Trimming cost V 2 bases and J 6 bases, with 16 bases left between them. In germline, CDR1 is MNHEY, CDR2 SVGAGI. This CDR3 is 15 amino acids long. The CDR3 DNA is TGTGCCAGCAGTTACCGGGGAGGGAGTAGGAATGGCTACACCTTC. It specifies CASSYRGGSRNGYTF.

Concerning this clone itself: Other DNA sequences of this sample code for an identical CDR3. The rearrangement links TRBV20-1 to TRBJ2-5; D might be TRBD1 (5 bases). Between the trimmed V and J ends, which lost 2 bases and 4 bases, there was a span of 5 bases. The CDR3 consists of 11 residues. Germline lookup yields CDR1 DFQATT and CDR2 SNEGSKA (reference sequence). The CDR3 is CSARRGETQYF. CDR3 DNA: TGCAGTGCTAGAAGGGGAGAGACCCAGTACTTC.

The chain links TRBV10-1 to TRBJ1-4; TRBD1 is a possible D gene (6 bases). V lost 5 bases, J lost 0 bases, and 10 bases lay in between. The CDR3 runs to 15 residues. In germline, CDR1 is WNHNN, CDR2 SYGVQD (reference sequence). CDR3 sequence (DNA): TGCGCCAGCAGTCCCGGACAGTCAACTAATGAAAAACTGTTTTTT. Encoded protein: CASSPGQSTNEKLFF.

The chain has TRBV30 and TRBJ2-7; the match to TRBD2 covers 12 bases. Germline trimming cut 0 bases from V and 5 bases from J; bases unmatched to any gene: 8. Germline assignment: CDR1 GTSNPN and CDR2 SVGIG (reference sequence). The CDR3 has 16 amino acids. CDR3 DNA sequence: TGTGCCTGGAGTGTGTCTAGCGGGAGGGTAAGGGACGAGCAGTACTTC. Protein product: CAWSVSSGRVRDEQYF.

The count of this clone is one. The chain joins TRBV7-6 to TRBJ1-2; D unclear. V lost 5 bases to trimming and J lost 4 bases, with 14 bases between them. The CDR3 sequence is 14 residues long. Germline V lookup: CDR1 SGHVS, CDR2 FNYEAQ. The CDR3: CASSPPGVLYGYTF. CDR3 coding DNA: TGTGCCAGCAGCCCCCCCGGAGTTCTCTATGGCTACACCTTC.

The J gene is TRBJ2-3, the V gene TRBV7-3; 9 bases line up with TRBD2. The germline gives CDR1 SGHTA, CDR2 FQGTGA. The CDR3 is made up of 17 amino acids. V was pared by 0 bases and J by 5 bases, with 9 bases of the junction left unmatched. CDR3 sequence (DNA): TGTGCCAGCAGCTTAACCCCGAGGCTAGCGGGACAAGATACGCAGTATTTT. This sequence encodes CASSLTPRLAGQDTQYF.

Here the CDR3 reads CASSQLAGGYNEQFF. The CDR3, as DNA: TGTGCCAGCAGCCAACTAGCGGGAGGGTACAATGAGCAGTTCTTC. The genes are TRBV7-3 and TRBJ2-1; 13 nucleotides agree with TRBD2. Trimming removed 5 bases from V and 4 bases from J; junction bases left unmatched: 2. CDR1 and CDR2 from the germline V gene are SGHTA and FQGTGA. The CDR3 consists of 15 residues.

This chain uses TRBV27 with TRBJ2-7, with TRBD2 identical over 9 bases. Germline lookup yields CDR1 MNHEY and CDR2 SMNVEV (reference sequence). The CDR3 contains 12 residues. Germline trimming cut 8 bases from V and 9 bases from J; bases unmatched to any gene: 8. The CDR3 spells CASQDLLAGQYF. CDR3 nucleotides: TGTGCCAGCCAAGATCTACTAGCGGGGCAGTACTTC.

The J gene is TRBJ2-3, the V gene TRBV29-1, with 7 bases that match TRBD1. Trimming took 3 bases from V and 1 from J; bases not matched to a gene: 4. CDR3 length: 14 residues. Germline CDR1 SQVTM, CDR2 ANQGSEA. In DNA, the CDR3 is TGCAGCGTTGACTGGCAGGGGGGCACAGATACGCAGTATTTT. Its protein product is CSVDWQGGTDTQYF.

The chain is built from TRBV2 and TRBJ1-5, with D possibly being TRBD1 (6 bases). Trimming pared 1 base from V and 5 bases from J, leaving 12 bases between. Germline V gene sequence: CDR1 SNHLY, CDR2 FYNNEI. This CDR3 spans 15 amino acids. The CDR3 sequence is CASSEGSGAHQPQHF. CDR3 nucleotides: TGTGCCAGCAGTGAAGGATCAGGGGCGCATCAGCCCCAGCATTTT.

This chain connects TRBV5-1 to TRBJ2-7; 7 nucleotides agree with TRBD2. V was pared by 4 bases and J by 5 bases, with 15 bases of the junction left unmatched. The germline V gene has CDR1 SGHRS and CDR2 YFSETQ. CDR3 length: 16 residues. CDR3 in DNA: TGCGCCAGCAGCCAGGGCCCGGCGGGAGTAACCGACGAGCAGTACTTC. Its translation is CASSQGPAGVTDEQYF.

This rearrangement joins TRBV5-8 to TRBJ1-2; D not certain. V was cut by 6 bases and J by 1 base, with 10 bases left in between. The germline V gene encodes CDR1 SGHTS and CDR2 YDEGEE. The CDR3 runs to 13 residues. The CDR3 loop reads CASMSIVNYGYTF. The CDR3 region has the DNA TGTGCCAGCATGTCCATAGTTAACTATGGCTACACCTTC.

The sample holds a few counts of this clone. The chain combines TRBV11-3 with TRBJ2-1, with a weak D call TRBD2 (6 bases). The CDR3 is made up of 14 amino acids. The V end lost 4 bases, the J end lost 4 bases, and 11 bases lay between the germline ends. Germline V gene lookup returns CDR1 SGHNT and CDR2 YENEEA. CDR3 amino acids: CASSSSSAYNEQFF. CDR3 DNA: TGTGCCAGCAGCTCCTCTAGCGCTTACAATGAGCAGTTCTTC.

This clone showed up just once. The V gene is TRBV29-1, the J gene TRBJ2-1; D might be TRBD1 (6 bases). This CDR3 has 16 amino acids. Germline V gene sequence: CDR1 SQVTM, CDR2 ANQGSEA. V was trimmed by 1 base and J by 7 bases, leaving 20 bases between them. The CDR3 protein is CSVEARRQGRTNEQFF. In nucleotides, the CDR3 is TGCAGCGTTGAAGCTAGGCGGCAGGGGCGGACTAATGAGCAGTTCTTC.

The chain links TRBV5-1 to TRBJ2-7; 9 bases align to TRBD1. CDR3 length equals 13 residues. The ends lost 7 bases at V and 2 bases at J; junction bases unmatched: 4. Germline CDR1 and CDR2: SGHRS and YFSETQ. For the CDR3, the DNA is TGCGCCAGCCGGGGACAGGGAACCTACGAGCAGTACTTC. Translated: CASRGQGTYEQYF.

The CDR3 coding sequence is TGTGCCAGCAGTCACTACTCCCTTTCTAGCACAGATACGCAGTATTTT. It translates to CASSHYSLSSTDTQYF. The chain employs TRBV6-5 and TRBJ2-3; D is ambiguous. This CDR3 has 16 amino acids. The germline V gene encodes CDR1 MNHEY and CDR2 SVGAGI. The V gene lost 5 bases and the J gene lost 0 bases, with 15 bases spanning the gap.

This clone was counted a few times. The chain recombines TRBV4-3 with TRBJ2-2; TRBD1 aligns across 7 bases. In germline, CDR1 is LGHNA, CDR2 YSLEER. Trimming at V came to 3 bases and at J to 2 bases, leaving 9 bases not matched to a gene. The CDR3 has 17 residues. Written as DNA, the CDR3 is TGCGCCAGCAGCCAGCTACAGGGGCGCCCCAACACCGGGGAGCTGTTTTTT. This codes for CASSQLQGRPNTGELFF.

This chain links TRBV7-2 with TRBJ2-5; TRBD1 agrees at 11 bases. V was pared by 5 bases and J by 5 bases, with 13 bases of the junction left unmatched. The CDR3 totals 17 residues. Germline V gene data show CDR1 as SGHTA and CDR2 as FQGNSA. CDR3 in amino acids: CASSPREWTGGSETQYF. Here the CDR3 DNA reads TGTGCCAGCAGCCCCCGCGAATGGACAGGGGGCTCGGAGACCCAGTACTTC.

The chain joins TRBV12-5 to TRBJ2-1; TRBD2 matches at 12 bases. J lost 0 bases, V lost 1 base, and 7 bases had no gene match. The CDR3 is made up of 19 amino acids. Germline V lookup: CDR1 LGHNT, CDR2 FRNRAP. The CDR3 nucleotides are TGTGCTAGTGGTTTGGAATCCGAGGGACTAGCGGGCTCCTACAATGAGCAGTTCTTC. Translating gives CASGLESEGLAGSYNEQFF.

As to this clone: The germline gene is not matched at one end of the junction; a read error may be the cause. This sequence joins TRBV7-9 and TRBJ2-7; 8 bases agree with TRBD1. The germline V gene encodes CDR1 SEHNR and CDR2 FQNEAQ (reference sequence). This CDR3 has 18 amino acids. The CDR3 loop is CASSLALDRGHGSCEQYF. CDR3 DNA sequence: TGTGCCAGCAGCTTAGCGCTAGACAGGGGCCATGGCTCCTGCGAGCAGTACTTC.

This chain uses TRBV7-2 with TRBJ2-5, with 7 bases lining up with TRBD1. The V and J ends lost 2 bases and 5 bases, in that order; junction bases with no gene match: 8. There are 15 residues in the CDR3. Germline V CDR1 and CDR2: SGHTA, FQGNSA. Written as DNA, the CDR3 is TGTGCCAGCAGCTTATATGTAGGCAGGGGGGAGACCCAGTACTTC. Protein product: CASSLYVGRGETQYF.

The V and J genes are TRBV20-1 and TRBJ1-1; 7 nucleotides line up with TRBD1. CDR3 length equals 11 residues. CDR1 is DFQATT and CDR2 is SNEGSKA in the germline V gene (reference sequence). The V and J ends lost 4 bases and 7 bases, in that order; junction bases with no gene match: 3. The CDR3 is CSAIQGYEAFF. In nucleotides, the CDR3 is TGCAGTGCTATACAGGGGTATGAAGCTTTCTTT.

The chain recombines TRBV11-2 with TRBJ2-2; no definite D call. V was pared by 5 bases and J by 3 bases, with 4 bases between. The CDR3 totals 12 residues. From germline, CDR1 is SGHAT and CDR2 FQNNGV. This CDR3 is CASSHYTGELFF. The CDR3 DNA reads TGTGCCAGCAGCCATTACACCGGGGAGCTGTTTTTT.

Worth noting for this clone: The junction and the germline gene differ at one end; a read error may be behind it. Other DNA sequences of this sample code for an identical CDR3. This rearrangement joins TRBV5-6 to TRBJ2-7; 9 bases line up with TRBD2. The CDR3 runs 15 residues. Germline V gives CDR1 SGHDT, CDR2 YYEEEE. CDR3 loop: CASSYSGSPTYEQYF. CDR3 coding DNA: TGTGCCAGCAGCTATAGCGGGAGCCCAACCTACGAGCAGTATTTC.

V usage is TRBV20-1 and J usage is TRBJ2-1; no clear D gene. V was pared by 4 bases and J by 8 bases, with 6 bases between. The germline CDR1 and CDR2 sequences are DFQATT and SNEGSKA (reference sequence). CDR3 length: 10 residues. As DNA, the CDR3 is TGCAGTGCTACCCTACATGAGCAGTTCTTC. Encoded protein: CSATLHEQFF.